The clone carrying this TCR beta chain occurred once. What it recognizes is unknown. The entry originates in a study of cytomegalovirus exposure and HLA in healthy donors. Study outcomes and limitations: Sequencing probably produced one cluster of sequence variants that were highly shared. A prior analysis recorded that most TCR beta V segments were productive about 87% or about 30% of the time.

The CDR3 is 14 residues long. After removal of 8 bases from V and 5 bases from J, the junction contained 7 bases not matched to a gene. Per the germline V gene, CDR1 is MNHEY and CDR2 is SMNVEV (reference sequence). 13 Jbeta primers and 60 Vbeta primers were used for the PCR. Produced via immunoSEQ multiplex PCR; TCRdb's table is partial and in-frame only. The sample contains under 130,000 clones, 70% to 85% of which appear only once. This receptor was identified in a woman aged 40-49 years in good health and CMV-seronegative. The rearrangement joins TRBV27 to TRBJ1-1, with TRBD1 identical over 11 bases. The sample comprised PBMCs. In DNA, the CDR3 is TGTGCCAGCGCTCGGACAGGGGGCCTAACTGAAGCTTTCTTT. As protein: CASARTGGLTEAFF.